A single sample is the source of the 31 T cell receptor beta chains below, sequenced in a study of shared clonotypes between healthy human individuals. Clones were sequenced by immunoSEQ multiplex PCR, and TCRdb holds only the in-frame ones, with some missing. The sample lists some 1,900,000 clones, approximately 95% seen once, with 1% to 1.5% in the top ten. Naive CD8 cells lacked CD45RO and underwent positive selection for CCR7, leaving out terminally differentiated effector memory CD45RA+ cells. The sequenced sample consisted of naive CD8+ T cells sorted from blood. These receptors were taken from a man aged 18 to 30 in good health.

The chain has TRBV6-1 and TRBJ1-3; unclear D gene. CDR3 length equals 15 residues. Per germline, CDR1 MNHNS and CDR2 SASEGT. V lost 2 bases to trimming and J lost 4 bases, with 12 bases between them. The CDR3 nucleotides read TGTGCCAGCAGTGAATTCCAAGGGCCCGGAAACACCATATATTTT. Translation gives CASSEFQGPGNTIYF.

The V and J genes are TRBV7-9 and TRBJ2-7; D is tentatively TRBD1 or TRBD2 (5 bases each). CDR1 is SEHNR, CDR2 FQNEAQ, per germline (reference sequence). There are 13 residues in the CDR3. The V gene lost 10 bases and the J gene lost 3 bases, with 16 bases spanning the gap. Here the CDR3 DNA reads TGTGCCACAGGGACCAACCTCCACTACGAGCAGTACTTC. Its translation: CATGTNLHYEQYF.

This clone has only a few counts. This same CDR3 is encoded by further DNA sequences in the sample. V usage is TRBV28 and J usage is TRBJ2-2; a possible D gene is TRBD1 (6 bases). CDR3 length: 13 residues. Trimming cost V 2 bases and J 5 bases, with 6 bases left between them. From germline, CDR1 is MDHEN and CDR2 SYDVKM. Here the CDR3 reads CASSLRGTGELFF. The CDR3, as DNA: TGTGCCAGCAGTTTAAGGGGGACCGGGGAGCTGTTTTTT.

V is TRBV2 and J is TRBJ2-1, with 9 positions matching TRBD2. Looked up from germline, CDR1 is SNHLY and CDR2 is FYNNEI. Trimming cost V 5 bases and J 7 bases; bases outside gene matches: 3. The CDR3 sequence is 13 residues long. The CDR3 region is CASSRAGGNEQFF. The CDR3 DNA reads TGTGCCAGCAGTCGGGCGGGGGGGAATGAGCAGTTCTTC.

The CDR3 nucleotides are TGTGCCAGCAGCTGGAGCCCGCGGAGATACAATGAGCAGTTCTTC. Residues: CASSWSPRRYNEQFF. The rearrangement links TRBV27 to TRBJ2-1; D ambiguous. The CDR3 sequence is 15 residues long. CDR1 and CDR2 (germline): MNHEY, SMNVEV (reference sequence). V dropped 6 bases and J dropped 4 bases, with 16 bases sitting between them.

The chain couples TRBV7-9 to TRBJ2-3; 8 nucleotides match TRBD1. CDR1 SEHNR and CDR2 FQNEAQ come from the germline V gene (reference sequence). The ends lost 5 bases at V and 0 bases at J; junction bases unmatched: 13. This CDR3 has 18 amino acids. In DNA form, the CDR3 reads TGTGCCAGCAGCATACTCTCCGGGACAGGAACTAGCACAGATACGCAGTATTTT. Amino acid sequence: CASSILSGTGTSTDTQYF.

This clone was seen a single time. The chain joins TRBV11-2 to TRBJ2-5, with D uncertain. Germline-derived CDR1 and CDR2 are SGHAT and FQNNGV. Trimming pared 1 base from V and 3 bases from J, leaving 3 bases between. The CDR3 runs 12 residues. The CDR3 sequence is CASSLVEETQYF. CDR3 bases: TGTGCCAGCAGCTTAGTGGAAGAGACCCAGTACTTC.

With respect to this clone: Distinct nucleotide sequences in the sample also encode this CDR3. The chain links TRBV5-4 to TRBJ2-7; D may be TRBD2 (6 bases). From germline, CDR1 is SGHNT and CDR2 YYREEE (reference sequence). V gave up 5 bases and J gave up 1 base, with 10 bases separating them. This CDR3 is built from 13 residues. CDR3 protein: CASSISGSYEQYF. The CDR3 nucleotides read TGTGCCAGCAGTATTAGCGGTTCCTACGAGCAGTACTTC.

The V and J genes are TRBV29-1 and TRBJ2-2; 14 positions match TRBD2. Germline assignment: CDR1 SQVTM and CDR2 ANQGSEA. V gave up 7 bases and J gave up 3 bases; unmatched junction bases: 7. This CDR3 comprises 16 residues. In nucleotides, the CDR3 is TGCAGCGCCTCCGGGACTAGCGGGGGCCACACCGGGGAGCTGTTTTTT. Amino acids: CSASGTSGGHTGELFF.

The sample holds one count of this clone. The sample has other DNA sequences that encode this CDR3 too. This chain uses TRBV7-9 with TRBJ2-2; D is ambiguous. V was shortened by 6 bases and J by 4 bases, with 3 bases between the two germline ends. The CDR3 is made up of 11 amino acids. Germline-derived CDR1 and CDR2 are SEHNR and FQNEAQ (reference sequence). CDR3 coding DNA: TGTGCCAGCAGTACCACCGGGGAGCTGTTTTTT. This codes for CASSTTGELFF.

The gene calls are TRBV7-9 and TRBJ1-4; D not certain. V was pared by 5 bases and J by 3 bases, with 10 bases between. The germline V gene has CDR1 SEHNR and CDR2 FQNEAQ (reference sequence). The CDR3 length is 14 residues. The CDR3 spells CASSPDWANEKLFF. The CDR3 coding sequence is TGTGCCAGCAGCCCTGATTGGGCTAATGAAAAACTGTTTTTT.

The chain is built from TRBV4-1 and TRBJ2-7, with 9 bases lining up with TRBD2. Germline V lookup: CDR1 MGHRA, CDR2 YSYEKL. CDR3 length equals 16 residues. J lost 0 bases, V lost 1 base, and 4 bases had no gene match. The CDR3 nucleotides read TGCGCCAGCAGCCAAGTGCTAGCGGGGCCCTCCTACGAGCAGTACTTC. It specifies CASSQVLAGPSYEQYF.

This chain uses TRBV27 with TRBJ2-1, with D possibly TRBD2 on 6 matching bases. The CDR3 covers 16 residues. Trimming removed 6 bases from V and 8 bases from J, with 23 bases in between. Germline V gene data show CDR1 as MNHEY and CDR2 as SMNVEV (reference sequence). CDR3 DNA sequence: TGTGCCAGCAGCCCATCCCCCGGGGGAGGAAGCGATGAGCAGTTCTTC. It specifies CASSPSPGGGSDEQFF.

The chain carries TRBV5-1 and TRBJ1-5; D not resolved. Trimming left V 2 bases short and J 4 bases short, with 10 bases between. This CDR3 has 14 residues. Germline loops: CDR1 SGHRS, CDR2 YFSETQ. The CDR3 protein is CASSFGYPNQPQHF. CDR3 nucleotides: TGCGCCAGCAGCTTCGGCTACCCTAATCAGCCCCAGCATTTT.

The sample holds one count of this clone. The rearrangement joins TRBV29-1 to TRBJ2-1; TRBD1 agrees at 7 bases. Germline-derived CDR1 and CDR2 are SQVTM and ANQGSEA. The V gene end was trimmed by 3 bases and the J gene end by 8 bases; junction bases not matched to a gene: 10. The CDR3 has 14 amino acids. The CDR3 region is CSVDGDDRVDEQFF. CDR3 DNA: TGCAGCGTTGATGGGGACGACAGGGTCGATGAGCAGTTCTTC.

As regards this clone: Other DNA sequences in the same sample also yield this CDR3. CDR3 in amino acids: CASSEWGTGELFF. CDR3 in DNA: TGTGCCAGCAGTGAATGGGGAACCGGGGAGCTGTTTTTT. The gene calls are TRBV25-1 and TRBJ2-2; no reliable D call. Trimming cost V 1 base and J 5 bases, with 5 bases left between them. The CDR3 has 13 amino acids. In germline, CDR1 is MGHDK, CDR2 SYGVNS.

The rearrangement uses TRBV29-1 and TRBJ1-2; the D gene is possibly TRBD1 (6 bases). V dropped 6 bases and J dropped 7 bases, with 12 bases sitting between them. CDR3 size: 11 residues. CDR1 and CDR2 from the germline V gene are SQVTM and ANQGSEA. CDR3 in amino acids: CSVEGGAGYTF. For the CDR3, the DNA is TGCAGCGTGGAGGGGGGCGCTGGCTACACCTTC.

This clone has just one count. The chain combines TRBV6-6 with TRBJ2-2; D is undetermined. Trimming took 0 bases from V and 12 from J, leaving 17 bases between them. The CDR3 sequence is 15 residues long. Germline assignment: CDR1 MNHNY and CDR2 SVGAGI (reference sequence). The CDR3 coding sequence is TGTGCCAGCAGTTACTCGATTCAAACAGAGTTGAAGCTGTTTTTT. Translating gives CASSYSIQTELKLFF.

The CDR3 nucleotides read TGTGCCAGTACCCAGGAACCTAATGAAAAACTGTTTTTT. It is translated as CASTQEPNEKLFF. V gene TRBV5-4 combines with J gene TRBJ1-4; D uncertain. The CDR3 is made up of 13 amino acids. The germline CDR1 and CDR2 sequences are SGHNT and YYREEE (reference sequence). V lost 8 bases, J lost 3 bases, and 11 bases lay in between.

The chain uses TRBV4-3 and TRBJ2-7; 7 bases align to TRBD2. After removal of 0 bases from V and 2 bases from J, the junction contained 7 bases not matched to a gene. CDR1 is LGHNA and CDR2 is YSLEER in the germline V gene. The CDR3 contains 16 residues. CDR3 protein: CASSQDVGEGTYEQYF. As DNA, the CDR3 is TGCGCCAGCAGCCAAGATGTTGGGGAGGGGACCTACGAGCAGTACTTC.

The chain combines TRBV9 with TRBJ2-4; no definite D call. CDR1 and CDR2 (germline): SGDLS, YYNGEE. The CDR3 totals 13 residues. Trimming removed 4 bases from V and 6 bases from J, with 11 bases in between. In nucleotides, the CDR3 is TGTGCCAGCAGCAGTAACAGCTTAAACATTCAGTACTTC. Translating gives CASSSNSLNIQYF.

Notes on this clone: The sample carries other DNA sequences with the same CDR3. The chain uses TRBV30 and TRBJ2-7; D gene unclear. CDR1 and CDR2 (germline): GTSNPN, SVGIG (reference sequence). Trimming cost V 0 bases and J 2 bases, with 8 bases left between them. The CDR3 runs to 13 residues. This CDR3 is CAWSVNGAYEQYF. The CDR3 DNA reads as TGTGCCTGGAGTGTAAACGGCGCCTACGAGCAGTACTTC.

The chain links TRBV7-9 to TRBJ2-1; 14 bases are a match to TRBD2. CDR1 and CDR2 (germline): SEHNR, FQNEAQ (reference sequence). This CDR3 is built from 18 residues. V dropped 5 bases and J dropped 1; count of bases not matched to a gene: 7. In DNA, the CDR3 is TGTGCCAGCAGCGATGGGACTAGCGGGAGTCGATCCTACAATGAGCAGTTCTTC. Its translation: CASSDGTSGSRSYNEQFF.

This sequence joins TRBV7-9 and TRBJ2-7, with D possibly matching TRBD1 (5 bases). The CDR3 runs to 14 residues. Germline-derived CDR1 and CDR2 are SEHNR and FQNEAQ (reference sequence). Trimming took 3 bases from V and 4 from J, leaving 13 bases between them. CDR3 nucleotide sequence: TGTGCCAGCAGCTTGAGTGAACAGGTATACGAGCAGTACTTC. Its protein is CASSLSEQVYEQYF.

V is TRBV4-1 and J is TRBJ2-3, with 10 bases that match TRBD2. This CDR3 contains 14 residues. In germline, CDR1 is MGHRA, CDR2 YSYEKL. V lost 1 base to trimming and J lost 9 bases; unmatched junction nucleotides: 4. This CDR3 reads CASSQAAGGATQYF. CDR3 bases: TGCGCCAGCAGCCAAGCAGCGGGAGGGGCCACGCAGTATTTT.

The chain is built from TRBV7-8 and TRBJ2-1, with D perhaps matching TRBD2 (6 bases). Trimming took 1 base from V and 3 from J, leaving 10 bases between them. Germline V gene data show CDR1 as SGHVS and CDR2 as FQNEAQ. The CDR3 is 15 residues long. CDR3 in amino acids: CASSLDPSDYNEQFF. The DNA for the CDR3 is TGTGCCAGCAGCTTAGACCCTAGCGACTACAATGAGCAGTTCTTC.

V gene TRBV28 combines with J gene TRBJ1-5, with unresolved D. The CDR3 covers 14 residues. Germline V gives CDR1 MDHEN, CDR2 SYDVKM. V lost 6 bases and J lost 0, with 9 bases in between. CDR3 in amino acids: CASRPGYSNQPQHF. The CDR3 DNA is TGTGCCAGCAGGCCGGGATATAGCAATCAGCCCCAGCATTTT.

This chain uses TRBV27 with TRBJ2-7; TRBD2 aligns across 12 bases. This CDR3 spans 18 amino acids. Germline CDR1 reads MNHEY; CDR2 reads SMNVEV (reference sequence). The V gene end was trimmed by 0 bases and the J gene end by 3 bases; junction bases not matched to a gene: 9. CDR3 in amino acids: CASSLSVGGLAGYYEQYF. The CDR3 region has the DNA TGTGCCAGCAGTTTATCTGTAGGAGGACTAGCGGGATACTACGAGCAGTACTTC.

The chain uses TRBV11-2 and TRBJ2-3; either TRBD1 or TRBD2 may fit D (5 bases each). CDR1 is SGHAT and CDR2 is FQNNGV in the germline V gene. The ends were cut back, 4 bases at V and 7 bases at J, with 12 bases in the middle. The CDR3 is 13 amino acids. The chain's CDR3 is CASSSTREYTQYF. CDR3 nucleotides: TGTGCCAGCAGCTCGACCAGGGAGTATACGCAGTATTTT.

V and J are TRBV27 and TRBJ1-2; unclear D gene. The ends were cut back, 3 bases at V and 4 bases at J, with 18 bases in the middle. Germline CDR1 MNHEY, CDR2 SMNVEV (reference sequence). The CDR3 runs 16 residues. The CDR3 is CASSFSEDLTVYGYTF. In DNA form, the CDR3 reads TGTGCCAGCAGTTTCTCGGAAGACTTAACTGTCTATGGCTACACCTTC.

The chain has TRBV4-1 and TRBJ2-7; D is unclear. The CDR3 totals 15 residues. V was clipped by 1 base and J by 3 bases, with 13 bases between them. Germline CDR1 is MGHRA and CDR2 is YSYEKL. The CDR3, as DNA: TGCGCCAGCAGCCAAGGCCAAGGAACCGTCTACGAGCAGTACTTC. This gives the protein CASSQGQGTVYEQYF.